This TCR beta chain was sequenced in a study of vaccination and CD4 T cells after COVID-19. Study details: Six men and four women formed the convalescents, two being Hispanic.

Comments on this clonotype: Its antigen is unknown.

Germline lookup yields CDR1 MDHEN and CDR2 SYDVKM. This CDR3 spans 12 amino acids. The V and J ends lost 3 bases and 5 bases respectively, with 7 bases between them. Oncomine TCR Beta short-read sequencing was applied to DNA from cultured CD4+ T cells. TCRdb recomputed calls from the PCR reads with MiXCR, one row per CDR3 protein. The table records over a thousand distinct CDR3 sequences, about 15% of them present only once. Treatment reported: roughly 10-day PBMC culture with coronavirus spike peptide pools or control peptides (ViraFEST assay). An unexposed donor provided the CD4+ T cells, which were collected before the COVID-19 pandemic (2011-2018).

The sample taken for sequencing was CD4+ T cells from blood, cultured in vitro. The sequence came from a human donor in good health. V gene TRBV28 combines with J gene TRBJ1-2; D gene ambiguous. The chain's CDR3 is CASSLVGYGYTF. DNA for the CDR3: TGTGCCAGCAGTTTGGTAGGTTATGGCTACACCTTC.